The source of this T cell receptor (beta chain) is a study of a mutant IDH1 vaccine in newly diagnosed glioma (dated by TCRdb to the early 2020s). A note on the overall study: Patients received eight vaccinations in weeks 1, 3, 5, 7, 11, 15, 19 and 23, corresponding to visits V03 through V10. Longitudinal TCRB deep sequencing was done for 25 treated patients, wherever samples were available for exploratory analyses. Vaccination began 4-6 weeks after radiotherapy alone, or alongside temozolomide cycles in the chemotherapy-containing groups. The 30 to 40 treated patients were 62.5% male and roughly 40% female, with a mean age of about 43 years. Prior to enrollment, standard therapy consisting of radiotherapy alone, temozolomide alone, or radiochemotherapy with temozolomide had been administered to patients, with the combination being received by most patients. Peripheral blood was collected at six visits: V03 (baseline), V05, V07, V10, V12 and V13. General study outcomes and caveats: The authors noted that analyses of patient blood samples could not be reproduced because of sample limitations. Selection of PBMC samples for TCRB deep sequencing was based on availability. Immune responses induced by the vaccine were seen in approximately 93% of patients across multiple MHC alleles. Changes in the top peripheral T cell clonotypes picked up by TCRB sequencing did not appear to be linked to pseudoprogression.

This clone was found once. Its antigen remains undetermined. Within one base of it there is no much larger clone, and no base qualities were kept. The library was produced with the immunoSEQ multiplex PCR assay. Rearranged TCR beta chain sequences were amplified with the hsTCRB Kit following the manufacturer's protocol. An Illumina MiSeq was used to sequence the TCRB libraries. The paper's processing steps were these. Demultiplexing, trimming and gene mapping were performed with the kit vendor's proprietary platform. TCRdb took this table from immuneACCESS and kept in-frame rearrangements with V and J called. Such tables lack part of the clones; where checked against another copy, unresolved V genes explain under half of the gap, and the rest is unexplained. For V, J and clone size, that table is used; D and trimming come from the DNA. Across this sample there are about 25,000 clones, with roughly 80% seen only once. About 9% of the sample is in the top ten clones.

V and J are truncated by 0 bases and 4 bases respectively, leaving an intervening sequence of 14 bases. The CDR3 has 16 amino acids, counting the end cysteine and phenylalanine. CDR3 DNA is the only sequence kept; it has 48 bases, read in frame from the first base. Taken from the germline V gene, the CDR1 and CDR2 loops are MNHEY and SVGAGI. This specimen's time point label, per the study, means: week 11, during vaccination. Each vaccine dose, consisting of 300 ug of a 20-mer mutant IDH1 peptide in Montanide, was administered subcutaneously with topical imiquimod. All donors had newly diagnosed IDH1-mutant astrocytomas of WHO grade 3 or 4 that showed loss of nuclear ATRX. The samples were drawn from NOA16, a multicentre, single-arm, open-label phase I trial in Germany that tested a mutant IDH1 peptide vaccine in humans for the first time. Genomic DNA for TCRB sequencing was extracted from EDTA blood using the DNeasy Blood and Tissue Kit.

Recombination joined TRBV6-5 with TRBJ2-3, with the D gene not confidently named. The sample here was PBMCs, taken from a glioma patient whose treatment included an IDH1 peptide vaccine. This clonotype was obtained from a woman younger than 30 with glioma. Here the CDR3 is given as CASSYSADPRSDTQYF. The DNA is TGTGCCAGCAGTTACTCGGCGGACCCTCGATCAGATACGCAGTATTTT.